These T cell receptor beta chains were read from a single sample in a study of cytomegalovirus exposure and HLA in healthy donors. The data were produced by immunoSEQ multiplex PCR, yet TCRdb's version contains in-frame clones alone and is incomplete. This repertoire includes about 200,000 clones. Material: PBMCs. Every receptor here comes from a girl aged 2 to 10 in good health and CMV-seropositive. Each CDR3 is given with its conserved first and last residue. D genes are given only for firm matches.

v_call	j_call	d_call	cdr3_nt	cdr3_aa
TRBV7-9	TRBJ2-2	TRBD2	TGTGCCAGCAGCTCGGGACTAGCGGGTACCGGGGAGCTGTTTTTT	CASSSGLAGTGELFF
TRBV30	TRBJ1-1	.	TGTGCCTGGACTCCCGGGGGAGACGAAGCTTTCTTT	CAWTPGGDEAFF
TRBV2	TRBJ2-7	.	TGTGCCAGCAGAGTCACAGGTCTTGGCTACGAGCAGTACTTC	CASRVTGLGYEQYF
TRBV5-1	TRBJ1-2	.	TGCGCCAGCAGCTTCGGGGGGGCGGGTGAGAACTATGGCTACACCTTC	CASSFGGAGENYGYTF
TRBV28	TRBJ2-7	TRBD1	TGTGCCAGCTCGAGGGACAGTGCGTACTACGAGCAGTACTTC	CASSRDSAYYEQYF
TRBV4-1	TRBJ2-1	.	TGCGCCAGCAGCCAAGGACAGCCATACAATGAGCAGTTCTTC	CASSQGQPYNEQFF
TRBV18	TRBJ1-5	TRBD1	TGTGCCAGCTCATCGGGGACAGGGGTTGGGCAGCCCCAGCATTTT	CASSSGTGVGQPQHF
TRBV5-4	TRBJ2-2	.	TGTGCCAGCAGCTTGACTGACAGGAACACCGGGGAGCTGTTTTTT	CASSLTDRNTGELFF
TRBV6-1	TRBJ1-2	.	TGTGCCAGCAGTGCTAGGGTCCCGGGGATCTTC	CASSARVPGIF
TRBV5-5	TRBJ1-4	TRBD1	TGTGCCAGCAGCTTGGCCGGGACAGGCCTTGGTGAAAAACTGTTTTTT	CASSLAGTGLGEKLFF
TRBV28	TRBJ1-5	.	TGTGCCAGCATGTTGGGGAGCCAGCCCCAGCATTTT	CASMLGSQPQHF
TRBV2	TRBJ2-3	.	TGTGCCAGCACCCCATCTAGGGGGAGGGGCGAAAATACGCAGTATTTT	CASTPSRGRGENTQYF
TRBV7-9	TRBJ1-2	.	TGTGCCAGCAGCCCTACACAGGGACCGGGGGGCTACACCTTC	CASSPTQGPGGYTF
TRBV25-1	TRBJ1-1	TRBD1	TGTGCCAGCAGGGAAACAGGGGGAACTGAAGCTTTCTTT	CASRETGGTEAFF
TRBV2	TRBJ2-1	.	TGTGCCAGCAGTCCCCGGTCTCTGAGCTCCTACAATGAGCAGTTCTTC	CASSPRSLSSYNEQFF
TRBV7-9	TRBJ2-1	.	TGTGCCAGCAGCCCCGCTGCGGGTGCCTACAATGAGCAGTTCTTC	CASSPAAGAYNEQFF